What follows is one T cell receptor beta chain and its context. V was clipped by 0 bases and J by 4 bases; unmatched bases: 4. Germline-derived CDR1 and CDR2 are MGHRA and YSYEKL. CDR3 length: 15 amino acids. The sample belongs to a study of T-cell memory formation after mild COVID-19. Study-level information: For the most part, TCR clusters were specific to one donor.

Each CDR3 protein gets one entry after TCRdb re-called the 5' RACE reads with MiXCR. The sample holds around 250,000 distinct CDR3 sequences, approximately 15% seen once. The clonotype comes from a young man who had mild COVID-19 (a few samples of this study predate the infection). Cell type and time point are not known. The V and J genes are TRBV4-1 and TRBJ2-5, with 8 bases fitting TRBD2. The material sequenced was PBMCs or a T cell subset sorted from them (not recorded which). The CDR3 is CASSQDPSGRETQYF. As DNA, the CDR3 is TGCGCCAGCAGCCAAGATCCTAGCGGGCGAGAGACCCAGTACTTC.